This T cell receptor beta chain is from a study of shared clonotypes between healthy human individuals. Assay used: immunoSEQ multiplex PCR; TCRdb lists only in-frame clones, some missing. The repertoire holds just over 2,000,000 clones, about 94% seen once, with 1.1% in the top ten. CD8 cells regarded as naive lacked CD45RO, were positively chosen for CCR7, and omitted terminally differentiated effector memory CD45RA+ cells. CDR1 and CDR2 (germline): MRHNA, SNTAGT. The CDR3 spans 16 residues. V shed 4 bases, J shed 4 bases, and the junction held 7 bases outside the gene matches. This clonotype was sampled from a man aged 18-30 years in good health. The gene calls are TRBV6-4 and TRBJ1-6; TRBD1 matches at 7 bases. The sample was naive CD8+ T cells sorted from blood. CDR3: CASSAQGVGYNSPLHF. The DNA for the CDR3 is TGTGCCAGCAGTGCCCAGGGGGTCGGTTATAATTCACCCCTCCACTTT.